This T cell receptor beta chain was sequenced in a study of shared clonotypes between healthy human individuals (dated by TCRdb to about 2020). For context, the study as a whole: The cohort included a few men and a couple of women between 18 and 49 years of age. Per donor, three plates each were used for CD4 naive and CD4 memory, two for CD8 naive, and one for CD8 memory. To estimate repertoire size and how much clonotype sharing occurs between individuals, the study deeply sequenced the blood TCR repertoires of several healthy adults. Different laboratories and diverse techniques were used to prepare libraries and sequence TCR repertoires, to increase sequencing depth and limit assay-specific biases. Per donor, leukapheresis produced somewhere between about 0.85 and 9.5 billion PBMCs. The paper as a whole reports these results and caveats: Even with the large sequencing depth, rarefaction of the sorted-subset datasets indicated that sequencing was incomplete. Naive subsets generally had larger estimated clonotype richness than memory subsets. Across several donors, approximately 5% of naive CD4, roughly 3.3% of naive CD8, 2% to 2.5% of memory CD4, and 0.4% to 0.45% of memory CD8 clonotypes were shared. Only blood was sampled, and tissue TCR repertoires likely differ from those in blood. The genetic and exposure-history diversity represented was limited by the small number of donors. Based on pairwise subsampling, the degree of clonotype sharing among donors was expected to be affected by sequencing depth. Higher generation probabilities were observed for clonotypes shared by all four sorted-subset donors than for non-shared clonotypes.

Worth noting for this clone: Its antigen is unknown. No clone much larger than this one lies a single base away; base qualities are absent. Other nucleotide sequences from this sample produce the same CDR3.

Using the deep immunoSEQ assay, TCR CDR3 regions were amplified from genomic DNA by multiplex PCR. Extracted genomic DNA from each cell subset was spread evenly across all wells of several immunoSEQ 96-well plates, with each plate serving as a replicate. For sorted subsets, 200 to 250 ng of genomic DNA, equivalent to some 33,000 T cell genomes, went into each replicate PCR. Purified libraries were quantified with a Qubit 3.0 fluorometer, sized on a Bioanalyzer 2100, and re-quantified with the KAPA Library Quantification kit. A separate single-read 150-cycle Illumina NextSeq 550 flow cell was used to sequence each immunoSEQ 96-well plate. The study's own analysis went as follows. Because only junctional sequences without quality scores were contained in the immunoSEQ output, filtering matching that applied to full-length reads could not be performed. To assign V/J genes and CDR3, sequences were annotated against IMGT germline references using PyIR, a Python wrapper for IgBLAST v1.9. Any read was removed if the V/J assignment was weak (E-value above 1e-6), the CDR3 was missing, or the read contained stop codons, out-of-frame junctions, or ambiguous translated residues. V3J clonotypes were defined as sequences sharing an identical inferred V gene, J gene, and CDR3 amino acid sequence. Percentage overlap between repertoires was calculated by dividing the number of shared unique clonotypes by the size of the smaller repertoire. RTK rarefaction, the Chao1 estimator, and Recon v2.1 estimates of unobserved clonotypes were used to assess repertoire richness. Generation probabilities were computed with OLGA for all TCRbeta clonotypes obtained by the gDNA method from four donors. TCRdb limited this immuneACCESS table to in-frame rearrangements with V and J called. A share of clones is missing; checked studies link under half to unresolved V genes, and the rest is unexplained. For V, J and clone size, that table is used; D and trimming come from the DNA. The sample contains fewer than 1.4 million clones, approximately 80% of them found a single time. More than 0.55% of the sample rests with the top ten.

The donors were healthy, HIV-negative adults with no recently reported acute infections or vaccinations. Only Caucasian adults living in Nashville, Tennessee, USA were represented among the donors. CD4+ T cells were enriched by magnetic negative selection, after which naive cells were positively selected on CD45RA and the negative fraction was taken as the memory subset. Blood was collected by leukapheresis, and PBMCs were isolated by Ficoll-Histopaque density gradient centrifugation and then cryopreserved in liquid nitrogen vapor phase. Analytical flow cytometry was used to check the purity and quantity of each magnetically sorted T cell population. From each sorted fraction, genomic DNA was isolated and quantified by UV absorbance on a Nanodrop 2000c. The CDR3, cysteine through phenylalanine, is 14 amino acids long. Only the CDR3 DNA is retained, 42 bases long and in frame from the first base. Trimming costs V 4 bases and J 1 base, and their ends lie 7 bases apart. Based on the germline V gene, the CDR1 and CDR2 sequences are ENHRY and SYGVKD.

The rearranged chain carries TRBV10-3 and TRBJ2-2; the D gene cannot be named for sure. This receptor was taken from a man aged 18-30 years in good health. Some clones in this sample may be carry-over from other donors' samples. The specimen was memory CD4+ T cells from PBMCs. The cell subset or site label corresponds to: CD45RA-negative fraction. This receptor has the CDR3 CAISVSVNTGELFF. The DNA sequence is as follows: TGTGCCATCAGTGTGTCAGTGAACACCGGGGAGCTGTTTTTT.